The next 4 T cell receptor beta chains were all read from a single sample in a study of graft-versus-host responses after intestinal transplantation (dated by TCRdb to the early 2020s). Libraries were prepared through the immunoSEQ multiplex PCR assay. This is the immuneACCESS table as TCRdb keeps it, with only in-frame sequences that have V and J called. A part of the clones is gone; compared with another copy, unresolved V genes explain less than half, and the rest is unexplained. Here the sample has 35,000 to 40,000 clones; 83% occur a single time. Of the sample, 3.5% falls within the top ten clones. Sequencing was performed on PBMCs, taken approximately 1,000 days after transplant. Every receptor here comes from a human patient who received an intestinal transplant, so some T cells may come from the graft donor.

The V and J genes are TRBV9 and TRBJ2-2; 9 nucleotides line up with TRBD2. CDR3 length: 17 amino acids. Germline loops: CDR1 SGDLS, CDR2 YYNGEE. Germline trimming cut 0 bases from V and 7 bases from J; bases unmatched to any gene: 10. As DNA, the CDR3 is TGTGCCAGCAGCGTAGCGATGGGCGGGAGGGAGGACGGGGAGCTGTTTTTT. Translation gives CASSVAMGGREDGELFF. Together with reference TRBV9 and TRBJ2-2, the CDR3 gives the full variable domain: DSGVTQTPKHLITATGQRVTLRCSPRSGDLSVYWYQQSLDQGLQFLIQYYNGEERAKGNILERFSAQQFPDLHSELNLSSLELGDSALYFCASSVAMGGREDGELFFGEGSRLTVL.

The chain recombines TRBV5-4 with TRBJ2-7, with D perhaps matching TRBD1 (6 bases). This CDR3 has 15 amino acids. The V and J ends lost 0 bases and 7 bases respectively, with 17 bases between them. Germline values: CDR1 SGHNT, CDR2 YYREEE (reference sequence). The CDR3 region is CASSLGPRTEREQYF. The DNA for the CDR3 is TGTGCCAGCAGCTTGGGCCCACGGACAGAGCGAGAGCAGTACTTC.

The chain employs TRBV5-4 and TRBJ2-2; D tentatively reads TRBD1 or TRBD2 (5 bases each). Trimming shortened V by 0 bases and J by 4 bases, and 13 bases separated the two germline ends. The CDR3 runs to 16 residues. Germline values: CDR1 SGHNT, CDR2 YYREEE (reference sequence). CDR3 region: CASSLAGIGVTGELFF. The CDR3 DNA reads as TGTGCCAGCAGCTTGGCCGGGATAGGGGTCACCGGGGAGCTGTTTTTT.

By share, this clone ranks as medium-sized (0.01 to 0.1%). This chain joins TRBV6-1 and TRBJ1-1; D remains ambiguous. CDR1 and CDR2 (germline): MNHNS, SASEGT. Deletions cut 3 bases from V and 0 bases from J, with 5 bases between. There are 13 residues in the CDR3. Here the CDR3 DNA reads TGTGCCAGCAGTGAGCCGGTGAACACTGAAGCTTTCTTT. This codes for CASSEPVNTEAFF.